What follows are 7 T cell receptor beta chains derived from one specimen sequenced in a study of T cells in Graves' hyperthyroidism and ophthalmopathy. From RNA transcripts, TCR beta CDR3 regions were amplified. First-round RT-PCR with HTBI primers amplified the TCR CDR3 region. TCRdb re-derived calls from the multiplex PCR reads in MiXCR, one entry per CDR3 protein. This table has 300,000 to 500,000 distinct CDR3 sequences, around 15% appearing once. Sequences were obtained from blood. Receptors were obtained from a man over 45 with Graves' ophthalmopathy.

This clonotype appeared many times. CDR3 amino acids: CASSLAMASGSHEQYF. Here the CDR3 DNA reads TGTGCCAGCAGCTTAGCCATGGCTAGCGGGAGCCACGAGCAGTACTTC. The V call is TRBV7-9, the J call TRBJ2-7, with 10 bases fitting TRBD2. Germline V CDR1 and CDR2: SEHNR, FQNEAQ (reference sequence). The trim removed 0 bases at V and 5 bases at J, leaving 7 bases unmatched. There are 16 residues in the CDR3.

The gene calls are TRBV14 and TRBJ1-2; 8 bases map to TRBD1. After removal of 3 bases from V and 9 bases from J, the junction contained 12 bases not matched to a gene. The CDR3 has 15 amino acids. The V gene's germline CDR1 is SGHDN and CDR2 FVKESK. The CDR3 coding sequence is TGTGCCAGCAGCCACTCTGGACAGGGACCCACCAGCTACACCTTC. It specifies CASSHSGQGPTSYTF. The variable domain in full, completed from reference TRBV14 and TRBJ1-2, reads EAGVTQFPSHSVIEKGQTVTLRCDPISGHDNLYWYRRVMGKEIKFLLHFVKESKQDESGMPNNRFLAERTGGTYSTLKVQPAELEDSGVYFCASSHSGQGPTSYTFGSGTRLTVV.

This clonotype turned up a few times. This chain connects TRBV20-1 to TRBJ2-2; 10 bases align to TRBD1. The V and J ends lost 4 bases and 6 bases, in that order; junction bases with no gene match: 11. The CDR3 has 16 residues. Per germline, CDR1 DFQATT and CDR2 SNEGSKA (reference sequence). This CDR3 is CSATGARDRGSGELFF. CDR3 DNA sequence: TGCAGTGCTACGGGAGCCCGGGACAGGGGTTCCGGGGAGCTGTTTTTT.

This clonotype has a count of ten or more. V is TRBV6-6 and J is TRBJ2-7; 7 nucleotides agree with TRBD2. Trimming at V came to 2 bases and at J to 3 bases, leaving 7 bases not matched to a gene. In germline, CDR1 is MNHNY, CDR2 SVGAGI (reference sequence). The CDR3 is made up of 15 amino acids. CDR3 in amino acids: CASSYDLAGLYEQYF. CDR3 bases: TGTGCCAGCAGTTACGATTTAGCGGGCCTCTACGAGCAGTACTTC.

This clonotype was counted ten times or more. The V and J genes are TRBV12-3 or TRBV12-4 and TRBJ2-1, with D perhaps matching TRBD2 (6 bases). V lost 5 bases to trimming and J lost 0 bases, with 11 bases between them. There are 15 residues in the CDR3. In DNA form, the CDR3 reads TGTGCCAGCAGTCCTAGCGAATTCTCCTACAATGAGCAGTTCTTC. As protein: CASSPSEFSYNEQFF.

This clonotype was seen many times. The CDR3 DNA reads TGTGCCGGCGCGACTAGCGGTGACAATGAGCAGTTCTTC. Its translation: CAGATSGDNEQFF. The gene calls are TRBV28 and TRBJ2-1, with 9 bases lining up with TRBD2. CDR3 length: 13 amino acids. Germline CDR1 MDHEN, CDR2 SYDVKM. With 11 bases clipped from V and 5 bases from J, the junction kept 7 bases outside the gene matches.

This clonotype was recorded a few times. A much larger clone differs from this one at a single base, so this may be a read error. J is TRBJ2-7 and V is TRBV18, with 7 bases lining up with TRBD2. The CDR3 extends over 15 amino acids. Germline V gives CDR1 KGHSH, CDR2 LQKENI. CDR3 DNA sequence: TGTGCCAGCTCACACACTAGCGAAAACTCCTACGAGCAGCACTTC. Amino acids: CASSHTSENSYEQHF.